The 6 T cell receptor beta chains below were found in one sample sequenced in a study of cytomegalovirus exposure and HLA in healthy donors. With 60 Vbeta and 13 Jbeta primers, the PCR was carried out. Repertoires were generated with immunoSEQ multiplex PCR, while TCRdb's copy carries only in-frame clones and drops some. The sample consists of 150,000 to 180,000 clones, around 83% of them appearing once. The sample was PBMCs. The receptors were gathered from a woman aged 18-29 years in good health and CMV-seronegative.

CDR3 region: CASSQLPTGLAFGGYTF. CDR3 DNA: TGTGCCAGCAGCCAGCTCCCGACGGGACTCGCGTTCGGGGGCTACACCTTC. The chain couples TRBV4-2 to TRBJ1-2, with D perhaps matching TRBD1 (5 bases). Germline values: CDR1 LGHNA, CDR2 YNFKEQ. The CDR3 is made up of 17 amino acids. Deletions cut 3 bases from V and 8 bases from J, with 25 bases between.

This clone was seen a handful of times. V usage is TRBV23-1 and J usage is TRBJ1-1, with a weak D call TRBD1 (6 bases). TRBV23-1 belongs to the ORF category, with a function that is uncertain. V lost 6 bases and J 1 base, leaving 18 bases between the germline ends. The CDR3 spans 16 residues. CDR3 nucleotides: TGCGCCAGCAGCTATACCGCGGGGGCCCGGAACACTGAAGCTTTCTTT. Translated: CASSYTAGARNTEAFF.

The gene calls are TRBV11-2 and TRBJ2-3, with TRBD2 as a possible D gene (5 bases). The CDR3 runs 16 residues. V lost 3 bases to trimming and J lost 8 bases, with 21 bases between them. Germline CDR1 and CDR2: SGHAT and FQNNGV. This CDR3 reads CASSLLAGISPATQYF. CDR3 DNA: TGTGCCAGCAGCTTGCTTGCCGGGATCTCCCCAGCTACGCAGTATTTT.

This sequence joins TRBV7-3 and TRBJ2-1; the match to TRBD2 covers 10 bases. V lost 2 bases, J lost 7 bases, and 2 bases stayed unmatched. The CDR3 runs 14 residues. Germline V CDR1 and CDR2: SGHTA, FQGTGA. The CDR3 DNA sequence: TGTGCCAGCAGCTTAGGGGGACTAGCGAATGAGCAGTTCTTC. Translating it yields CASSLGGLANEQFF.

The chain combines TRBV28 with TRBJ1-5; 10 nucleotides line up with TRBD1. Germline-derived CDR1 and CDR2 are MDHEN and SYDVKM. V was pared by 3 bases and J by 1 base, with 6 bases of the junction left unmatched. The CDR3 is 17 amino acids. The CDR3 loop reads CASSFRDRGRSNQPQHF. The CDR3 DNA follows: TGTGCCAGCAGTTTTAGGGACAGGGGTAGGAGCAATCAGCCCCAGCATTTT.

The chain uses TRBV5-1 and TRBJ2-3, with TRBD1 identical over 7 bases. V gave up 6 bases and J gave up 5 bases; unmatched junction bases: 3. The CDR3 has 12 amino acids. The germline V gene encodes CDR1 SGHRS and CDR2 YFSETQ. In DNA form, the CDR3 reads TGCGCCAGCATGGCAGGGGGAGATACGCAGTATTTT. It translates to CASMAGGDTQYF.